The rows below give T cell receptor beta chains drawn from one sample of a study of shared clonotypes between healthy human individuals. The repertoire was sequenced with immunoSEQ multiplex PCR; TCRdb's copy has only in-frame clones and lacks some. Here the sample spans 470,000 or so clones, roughly 80% being singletons. The specimen was PBMCs. These receptor sequences come from a woman between 35 and 50 years old in good health. Some clones in this sample may be carry-over from other donors' samples. The CDR3 runs from the conserved cysteine through the conserved F or W. D genes are given only for firm matches. Expanded clones are given a class, and other clones once, few, many or no size at all.

j_gene	len	d_gene	abundance	v_gene	CDR3aa	CDR3nt
TRBJ2-1	13	NA	NA	TRBV2	CASTRSTGSEQFF	TGTGCCAGCACTCGAAGTACCGGATCGGAGCAGTTCTTC
TRBJ1-1	13	NA	many	TRBV10-1	CASSRGVSTEAFF	TGCGCCAGCAGTCGGGGTGTCAGTACTGAAGCTTTCTTT
TRBJ2-2	18	TRBD2	NA	TRBV4-1	CASSQRLAGELYTGELFF	TGCGCCAGCAGCCAACGTCTAGCGGGGGAGTTGTACACCGGGGAGCTGTTTTTT
TRBJ2-3	15	TRBD2	once	TRBV6-5	CASSNPSGSTDTQYF	TGTGCCAGCAGTAACCCTAGCGGGAGCACAGATACGCAGTATTTT
TRBJ2-1	14	NA	few	TRBV2	CASTRRAGNNEQFF	TGTGCCAGCACCCGCCGGGCAGGAAACAATGAGCAGTTCTTC
TRBJ2-7	15	TRBD2	once	TRBV5-1	CASSLGLAGTYEQYF	TGCGCCAGCAGCTTGGGACTAGCGGGGACCTACGAGCAGTACTTC
TRBJ2-2	12	TRBD2	few	TRBV7-3	CASSLREGRLFF	TGTGCCAGCAGCTTAAGGGAGGGGAGGCTGTTTTTT
TRBJ1-1	16	NA	NA	TRBV7-9	CASSSLGTTPGTEAFF	TGTGCCAGCAGCTCCCTGGGGACCACACCGGGGACTGAAGCTTTCTTT
TRBJ1-2	14	NA	NA	TRBV11-2	CASSLAGLYSGYTF	TGTGCCAGCAGCTTAGCGGGATTATATAGCGGCTACACCTTC
TRBJ2-7	13	TRBD1	once	TRBV30	CAWTRTGGHEQYF	TGTGCCTGGACCAGGACAGGAGGTCACGAGCAGTACTTC
TRBJ2-1	20	TRBD2	NA	TRBV5-3	CARSGARTGLAGEVYNEQFF	TGTGCCAGAAGCGGAGCGAGGACGGGACTAGCGGGAGAAGTCTACAATGAGCAGTTCTTC
TRBJ2-3	16	NA	NA	TRBV6-5	CASSYSGTHSTDTQYF	TGTGCCAGCAGTTACTCCGGGACACATTCCACAGATACGCAGTATTTT
TRBJ2-3	16	TRBD1	NA	TRBV18	CASSPMRQGASDTQYF	TGTGCCAGCTCACCAATGCGACAGGGGGCATCAGATACGCAGTATTTT
TRBJ2-7	15	TRBD2	once	TRBV15	CATSRLAGLAYEQYF	TGTGCCACCAGCCGACTAGCGGGTCTTGCGTATGAGCAGTACTTC
TRBJ2-2	16	NA	NA	TRBV5-1	CASSSLGADNTGELFF	TGCGCCAGCAGCTCCTTGGGGGCAGACAACACCGGGGAGCTGTTTTTT
TRBJ2-5	17	TRBD2	once	TRBV10-3	CATSLGGLAGGGETQYF	TGTGCCACCTCCCTAGGGGGCCTAGCGGGAGGAGGGGAGACCCAGTACTTC
TRBJ1-2	15	TRBD1	many	TRBV28	CASTTYGQGRHGYTF	TGTGCCAGCACCACCTATGGACAGGGGAGGCATGGCTACACCTTC
TRBJ2-3	14	NA	once	TRBV18	CASSPPSSTDTQYF	TGTGCCAGCTCACCACCTTCCAGCACAGATACGCAGTATTTT
TRBJ2-3	16	TRBD2	NA	TRBV15	CATSRASGRGTDTQYF	TGTGCCACCAGCAGAGCTAGCGGGAGGGGGACAGATACGCAGTATTTT
TRBJ2-1	16	TRBD2	NA	TRBV5-4	CASSLDLADSYNEQFF	TGTGCCAGCAGCTTGGACCTAGCGGACTCCTACAATGAGCAGTTCTTC
TRBJ1-1	15	NA	NA	TRBV5-1	CASSLRGRLDTEAFF	TGCGCCAGCAGCTTAAGGGGAAGGTTGGACACTGAAGCTTTCTTT
TRBJ2-5	14	NA	NA	TRBV7-3	CASSFNGDQETQYF	TGTGCCAGCAGCTTTAATGGCGACCAAGAGACCCAGTACTTC
TRBJ2-1	15	NA	NA	TRBV5-6	CASSSSLQTPNEQFF	TGTGCCAGCAGCTCGTCCCTCCAAACCCCCAATGAGCAGTTCTTC
TRBJ2-1	14	NA	once	TRBV5-6	CASSRYVTKNEQFF	TGTGCCAGCAGCCGTTATGTAACTAAGAATGAGCAGTTCTTC
TRBJ2-1	16	NA	NA	TRBV7-9	CASSSTVGPRDNEQFF	TGTGCCAGCAGCTCCACCGTTGGCCCGAGAGACAATGAGCAGTTCTTC
TRBJ2-7	13	NA	NA	TRBV5-4	CASSLPGTRLGDF	TGTGCCAGCAGCTTGCCCGGGACCCGACTAGGGGACTTC
TRBJ2-5	12	NA	NA	TRBV5-5	CASSARLETQYF	TGTGCCAGCAGCGCCCGGCTGGAGACCCAGTACTTC
TRBJ2-7	13	NA	NA	TRBV5-4	CASSRDKTYEQYF	TGTGCCAGCAGCCGGGACAAGACCTACGAGCAGTACTTC
TRBJ1-1	13	NA	NA	TRBV7-3	CASSRQEGTEAFF	TGTGCCAGCAGCAGACAGGAGGGCACTGAAGCTTTCTTT
TRBJ2-3	14	TRBD1	NA	TRBV7-7	CASSRTGGGDTQYF	TGTGCTAGCAGCCGGACAGGGGGTGGAGATACGCAGTATTTT
TRBJ1-2	15	NA	NA	TRBV9	CASSLDGRGYGGYTF	TGTGCCAGCAGCCTAGATGGCAGGGGATATGGTGGCTACACCTTC
TRBJ2-4	15	NA	NA	TRBV18	CASSPLLTAQNIQYF	TGTGCCAGCTCACCACTGCTGACAGCCCAAAACATTCAGTACTTC
TRBJ1-1	18	TRBD1	NA	TRBV4-2	CASSPNVLDRALNTEAFF	TGTGCCAGCAGCCCGAACGTCCTGGACAGGGCCTTGAACACTGAAGCTTTCTTT
TRBJ2-3	17	TRBD2	few	TRBV2	CARQLGASGTYTDTQYF	TGTGCACGACAGTTAGGGGCTAGCGGGACGTACACAGATACGCAGTATTTT
TRBJ1-1	11	NA	NA	TRBV6-6	CASSPSTEAFF	TGTGCCAGCAGCCCCAGCACTGAAGCTTTCTTT